This TCR beta chain was sequenced for a study of PD-1 blockade in mismatch repair-deficient tumors. This table comes from immunoSEQ multiplex PCR, and its TCRdb copy is limited to in-frame clones, with some not included. The profile shows 80,000 to 100,000 clones, about 84% of them singletons. This CDR3 comprises 13 residues. Germline V lookup: CDR1 LNHDA, CDR2 SQIVND (reference sequence). Trimming pared 6 bases from V and 5 bases from J, leaving 10 bases between. This material consisted of peripheral blood, taken 12 weeks after starting pembrolizumab. V usage is TRBV19 and J usage is TRBJ2-2; D may be TRBD1 (5 bases). This sequence originates from an adult with mismatch repair-deficient cancer. Here the CDR3 DNA reads TGTGCCAGTAGACCTAGGGGAACCGGGGAGCTGTTTTTT. It translates to CASRPRGTGELFF.